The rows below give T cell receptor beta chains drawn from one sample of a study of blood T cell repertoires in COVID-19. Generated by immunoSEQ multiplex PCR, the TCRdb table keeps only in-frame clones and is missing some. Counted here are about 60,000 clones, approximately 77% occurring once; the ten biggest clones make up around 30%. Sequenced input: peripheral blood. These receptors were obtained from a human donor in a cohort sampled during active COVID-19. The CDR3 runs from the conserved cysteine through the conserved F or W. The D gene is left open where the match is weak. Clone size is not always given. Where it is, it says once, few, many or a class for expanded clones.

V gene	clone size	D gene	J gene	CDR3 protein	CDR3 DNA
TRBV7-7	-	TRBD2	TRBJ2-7	CASSLGLSGNHEQYF	TGTGCTAGCAGCTTAGGACTTAGCGGGAACCACGAGCAGTACTTC
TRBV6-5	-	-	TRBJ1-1	CASSYPEGNTEAFF	TGTGCCAGCAGTTACCCGGAGGGGAACACTGAAGCTTTCTTT
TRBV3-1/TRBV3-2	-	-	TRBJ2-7	CASSRGRGAVDEQYF	TGTGCCAGCAGCCGAGGGAGGGGGGCGGTCGACGAGCAGTACTTC
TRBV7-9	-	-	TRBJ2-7	CASSFRGTYEQYF	TGTGCCAGCAGCTTTCGGGGGACCTACGAGCAGTACTTC
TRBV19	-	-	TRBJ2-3	CASSAASTDTQYF	TGTGCCAGTAGTGCGGCGAGCACAGATACGCAGTATTTT
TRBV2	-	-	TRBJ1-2	CASKKEGLYGYTF	TGTGCCAGCAAAAAGGAGGGCCTCTATGGCTACACCTTC
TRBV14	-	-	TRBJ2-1	CASSPREGSTEQFF	TGTGCCAGCAGCCCCCGGGAAGGGTCCACTGAGCAGTTCTTC
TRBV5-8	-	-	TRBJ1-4	CASSYGTNEKLFF	TGTGCCAGCAGCTACGGGACTAATGAAAAACTGTTTTTT
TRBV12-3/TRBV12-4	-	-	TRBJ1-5	CASSFMGGQPQHF	TGTGCCAGCAGTTTTATGGGAGGGCAGCCCCAGCATTTT
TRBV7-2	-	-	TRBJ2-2	CASVTYSNTGELFF	TGTGCCAGCGTCACCTACAGTAACACCGGGGAGCTGTTTTTT
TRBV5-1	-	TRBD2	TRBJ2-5	CASSPSASGPQETQYF	TGCGCCAGCAGCCCCTCCGCTAGCGGGCCTCAAGAGACCCAGTACTTC
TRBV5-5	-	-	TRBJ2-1	CASSLAVSYNEQFF	TGTGCCAGCAGCTTGGCAGTCTCCTACAATGAGCAGTTCTTC
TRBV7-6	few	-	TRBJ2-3	CASSLAKRGDPLRTDTQYF	TGTGCCAGCAGCTTAGCGAAACGGGGTGACCCCTTAAGGACAGATACGCAGTATTTT
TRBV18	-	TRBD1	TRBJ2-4	CASSPTGENIQYF	TGTGCCAGCTCGCCTACAGGGGAAAACATTCAGTACTTC
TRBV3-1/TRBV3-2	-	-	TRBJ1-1	CASSDIVGTGLSDSTEAFF	TGTGCCAGCAGCGACATTGTGGGGACTGGACTTAGTGACTCCACTGAAGCTTTCTTT
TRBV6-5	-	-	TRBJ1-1	CASQLGLLNTEAFF	TGTGCCAGTCAGTTAGGTCTACTAAACACTGAAGCTTTCTTT
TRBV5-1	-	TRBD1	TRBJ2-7	CASSSTGVEQYF	TGCGCCAGCAGCTCCACAGGGGTCGAGCAGTACTTC
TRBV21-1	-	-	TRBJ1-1	CASSRAGTSTEAFF	TGTGCCAGCAGCAGGGCCGGCACGAGCACTGAAGCTTTCTTT
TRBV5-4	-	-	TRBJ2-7	CASSSGGYEQYF	TGTGCCAGCAGCTCGGGTGGGTACGAGCAGTACTTC
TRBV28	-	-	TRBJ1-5	CASLGQTSNQPQHF	TGTGCCAGCTTGGGACAAACTAGCAATCAGCCCCAGCATTTT
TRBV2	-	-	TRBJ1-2	CASRVPLEEGYTF	TGTGCCAGCAGAGTGCCTCTCGAGGAGGGCTACACCTTC
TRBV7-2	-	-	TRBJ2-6	CASSLYGSGANVLTF	TGTGCCAGCAGCTTATACGGGTCTGGGGCCAACGTCCTGACTTTC
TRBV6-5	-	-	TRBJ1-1	CASSSKTGNTEAFF	TGTGCCAGCAGCTCAAAGACAGGGAACACTGAAGCTTTCTTT
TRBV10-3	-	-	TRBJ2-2	CAISAPFTNTGELFF	TGTGCCATCAGTGCCCCTTTTACGAACACCGGGGAGCTGTTTTTT
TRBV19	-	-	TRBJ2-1	CASRTLLENEQFF	TGTGCCAGTCGAACGTTACTAGAGAATGAGCAGTTCTTC
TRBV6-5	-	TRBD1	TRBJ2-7	CASSSWDRDGYEQYF	TGTGCCAGCAGTTCCTGGGACAGGGACGGCTACGAGCAGTACTTC
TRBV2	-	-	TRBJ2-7	CASSPQMGQGGEQYF	TGTGCCAGCAGTCCCCAAATGGGGCAGGGAGGCGAGCAGTACTTC
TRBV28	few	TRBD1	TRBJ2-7	CASSLTGQGYEQYF	TGTGCCAGCAGTTTAACCGGACAGGGCTACGAGCAGTACTTC
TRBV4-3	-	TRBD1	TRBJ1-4	CASSQEAQGGPYTLNEKLFF	TGCGCCAGCAGCCAAGAGGCTCAAGGGGGCCCCTATACCCTTAATGAAAAACTGTTTTTT
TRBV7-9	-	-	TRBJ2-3	CASSPRGGGSSTDTQYF	TGTGCCAGCAGCCCTAGAGGGGGGGGCTCTAGCACAGATACGCAGTATTTT
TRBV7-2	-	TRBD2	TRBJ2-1	CASSPIAGYEQFF	TGTGCCAGCAGCCCGATAGCGGGATATGAGCAGTTCTTC
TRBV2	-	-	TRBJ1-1	CASSEQGKNTEAFF	TGTGCCAGCAGTGAACAGGGCAAAAACACTGAAGCTTTCTTT
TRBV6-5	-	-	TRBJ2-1	CASSPRYTPYNEQFF	TGTGCCAGCAGCCCCAGGTATACCCCCTACAATGAGCAGTTCTTC
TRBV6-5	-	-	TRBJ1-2	CASSWGGYTF	TGTGCCAGTTCTTGGGGCGGCTACACCTTC
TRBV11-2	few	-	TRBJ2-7	CASSLTTQGNDEQYF	TGTGCCAGCAGCTTAACTACTCAGGGTAACGACGAGCAGTACTTC
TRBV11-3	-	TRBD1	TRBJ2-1	CASSPGQASNEQFF	TGTGCCAGCAGTCCTGGACAGGCGAGCAATGAGCAGTTCTTC
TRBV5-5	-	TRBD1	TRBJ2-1	CASSPDRGNAYNEQFF	TGTGCCAGCAGCCCCGACAGGGGGAATGCCTACAATGAGCAGTTCTTC
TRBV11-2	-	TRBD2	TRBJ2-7	CASSPSSGRGGEQYF	TGTGCCAGCAGCCCCTCTAGCGGGAGAGGAGGCGAGCAGTACTTC
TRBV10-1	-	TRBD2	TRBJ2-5	CASSDGLAGQETQYF	TGCGCCAGCAGTGATGGACTAGCGGGGCAAGAGACCCAGTACTTC
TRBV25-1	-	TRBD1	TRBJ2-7	CASSEWGQGQDEQYF	TGTGCCAGCAGTGAATGGGGACAGGGTCAGGACGAGCAGTACTTC
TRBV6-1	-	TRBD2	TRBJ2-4	CASSAPAGVPKNIQYF	TGTGCCAGCAGTGCCCCAGCGGGAGTCCCCAAAAACATTCAGTACTTC
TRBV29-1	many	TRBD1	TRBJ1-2	CSVPQGGNYGYTF	TGCAGCGTACCGCAGGGGGGTAACTATGGCTACACCTTC
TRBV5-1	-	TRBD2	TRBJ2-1	CASSLGLAGDSEQFF	TGCGCCAGCAGCCTGGGACTAGCGGGAGACAGTGAGCAGTTCTTC
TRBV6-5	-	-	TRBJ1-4	CASSYSSMGREKLFF	TGTGCCAGCAGTTACTCGAGCATGGGGAGGGAAAAACTGTTTTTT
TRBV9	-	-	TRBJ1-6	CASSAGDLNSPLHF	TGTGCCAGCAGCGCGGGGGATCTAAATTCACCCCTCCACTTT
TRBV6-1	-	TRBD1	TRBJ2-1	CASSERTGVFNEQFF	TGTGCCAGCAGTGAACGGACAGGGGTGTTCAATGAGCAGTTCTTC
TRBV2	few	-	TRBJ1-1	CASSEKGAENTEAFF	TGTGCCAGCAGTGAAAAAGGGGCGGAGAACACTGAAGCTTTCTTT
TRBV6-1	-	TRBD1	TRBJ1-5	CASSEMGQGNQPQHF	TGTGCCAGCAGTGAAATGGGACAGGGGAATCAGCCCCAGCATTTT
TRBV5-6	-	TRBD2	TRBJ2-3	CASSSLYSKTSGDPDTQYF	TGTGCCAGCAGCTCCCTCTACTCTAAGACTAGCGGGGACCCAGATACGCAGTATTTT
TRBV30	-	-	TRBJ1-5	CAWSGVSQPQHF	TGTGCCTGGAGTGGGGTTAGCCAGCCCCAGCATTTT
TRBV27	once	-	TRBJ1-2	CASSLGALPFYYGYTF	TGTGCCAGCAGTTTGGGGGCCTTGCCATTCTACTATGGCTACACCTTC
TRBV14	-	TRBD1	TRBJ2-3	CASSQDYRGMADTQYF	TGTGCCAGCAGCCAAGATTACAGGGGGATGGCAGATACGCAGTATTTT
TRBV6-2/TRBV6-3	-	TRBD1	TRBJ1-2	CASSYGGPGTGGSYTF	TGTGCCAGCAGTTACGGCGGCCCGGGGACAGGGGGAAGCTACACCTTC
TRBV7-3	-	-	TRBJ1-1	CASSLSRTDKAFF	TGTGCCAGCAGCTTAAGTCGTACCGACAAAGCTTTCTTT